There are many counts of the clone carrying this T cell receptor beta chain. The antigen is not known. This sample was included in a study of T cell repertoires in cytomegalovirus infection. Turning to the study itself: Based on public TCR beta signatures, there were indications of CMV infection and of a matching HLA type. Whole-study results and caveats: In two of eight donors, the top clonotype was HLA-C-restricted CMV-specific. The cumulative frequency of public TCR beta families identified carriers of CMV plus the relevant HLA.

Per the germline V gene, CDR1 is SGHVS and CDR2 is FNYEAQ. V gave up 0 bases and J gave up 3 bases, with 11 bases separating them. This CDR3 is 16 amino acids long. One entry per CDR3 protein results from TCRdb running MiXCR on the reads. The data hold a few hundred thousand distinct CDR3 sequences, with 15% to 20% observed a single time. The V and J genes are TRBV7-6 and TRBJ2-2; no clear D. This clonotype was sampled from a human donor in good health (CMV status not recorded). Some clones in this sample may be carry-over from other donors' samples. The sample consisted of CD8+ T cells from PBMCs. DNA of the CDR3: TGTGCCAGCAGCTTAGCAACAGAAGTTGACACCGGGGAGCTGTTTTTT. Protein product: CASSLATEVDTGELFF. The full variable domain, with the rest looked up from reference TRBV7-6 and TRBJ2-2, is GAGVSQSPRYKVTKRGQDVALRCDPISGHVSLYWYRQALGQGPEFLTYFNYEAQQDKSGLPNDRFSAERPEGSISTLTIQRTEQRDSAMYRCASSLATEVDTGELFFGEGSRLTVL.